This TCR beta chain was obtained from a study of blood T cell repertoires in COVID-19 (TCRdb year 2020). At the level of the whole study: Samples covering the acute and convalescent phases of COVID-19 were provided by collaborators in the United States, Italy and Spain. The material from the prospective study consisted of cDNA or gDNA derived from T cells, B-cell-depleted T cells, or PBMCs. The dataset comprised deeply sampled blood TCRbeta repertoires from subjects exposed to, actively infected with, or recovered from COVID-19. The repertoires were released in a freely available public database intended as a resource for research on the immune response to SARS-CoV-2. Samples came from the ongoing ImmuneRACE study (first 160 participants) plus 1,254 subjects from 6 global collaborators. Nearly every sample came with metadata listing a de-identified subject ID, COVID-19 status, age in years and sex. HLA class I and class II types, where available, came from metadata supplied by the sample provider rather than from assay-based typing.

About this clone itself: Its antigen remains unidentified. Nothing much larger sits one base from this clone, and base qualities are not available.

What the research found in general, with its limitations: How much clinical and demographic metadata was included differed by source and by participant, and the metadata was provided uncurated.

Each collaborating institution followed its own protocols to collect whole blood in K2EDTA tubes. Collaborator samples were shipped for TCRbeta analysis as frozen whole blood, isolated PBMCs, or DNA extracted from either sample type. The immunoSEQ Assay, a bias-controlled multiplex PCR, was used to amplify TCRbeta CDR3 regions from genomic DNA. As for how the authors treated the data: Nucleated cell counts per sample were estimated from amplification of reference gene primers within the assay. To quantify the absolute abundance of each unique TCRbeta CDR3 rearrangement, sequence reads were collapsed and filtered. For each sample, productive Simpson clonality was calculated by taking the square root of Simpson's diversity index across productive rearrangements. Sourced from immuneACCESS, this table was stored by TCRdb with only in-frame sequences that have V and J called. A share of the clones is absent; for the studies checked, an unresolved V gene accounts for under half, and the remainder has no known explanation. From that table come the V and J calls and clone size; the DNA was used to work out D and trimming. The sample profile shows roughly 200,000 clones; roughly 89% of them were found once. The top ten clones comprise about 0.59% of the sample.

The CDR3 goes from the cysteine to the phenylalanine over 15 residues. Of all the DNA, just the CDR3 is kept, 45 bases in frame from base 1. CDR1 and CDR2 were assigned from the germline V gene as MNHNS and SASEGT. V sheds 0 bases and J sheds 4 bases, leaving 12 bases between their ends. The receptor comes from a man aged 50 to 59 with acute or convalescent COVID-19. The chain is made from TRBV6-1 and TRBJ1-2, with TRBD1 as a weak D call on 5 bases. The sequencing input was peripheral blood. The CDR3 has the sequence CASSEASRAIYGYTF. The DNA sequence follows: TGTGCCAGCAGTGAAGCGTCCAGGGCGATCTATGGCTACACCTTC.